The next 13 T cell receptor beta chains were all read from a single sample in a study of regulatory T cells in long-lasting Graves disease (dated by TCRdb to the early 2020s). Libraries were constructed by multiplex PCR. The reads were generated on an Illumina HiSeq 4000. CDR3 regions were amplified by Arm-PCR with iRepertoire HTBI primers to construct TCR beta libraries. The public sequencing data were trimmed at Q25 with fastp and processed into clonotypes with MiXCR by TCRdb, which kept only in-frame beta chains. Rows matching on CDR3 protein sequence are summarized as one entry with the most common DNA and genes. In all, the sample holds a few hundred thousand distinct CDR3 sequences, and roughly a fifth of those were seen once. The top ten clonotypes cover more than 13% of the sample. In the paper's terms, the time point label means: persistent/refractory GD, antithyroid drugs over 5 years with positive TRAb. For both TCR sequencing and RNA sequencing, RNA was extracted from PBMCs in TRIzol.

The starting material was peripheral blood mononuclear cells (PBMCs), obtained when the disease was refractory, from a patient treated with antithyroid drugs. All receptors derive from a female donor with Graves disease.

This clonotype has ten or more counts. CDR3 DNA sequence: TGTGCCAGCACTCCGACTAGCGGGATACTGAACACCGGGGAGCTGTTTTTT. Encoded protein: CASTPTSGILNTGELFF. The chain employs TRBV6-1 and TRBJ2-2; 11 nucleotides line up with TRBD2. The CDR3 loop spans 17 amino acids. J gave up 1 base and V 7 bases, and 8 bases lay outside the gene matches. Germline assignment: CDR1 MNHNS and CDR2 SASEGT.

This clonotype was recorded only once. The junction differs from germline at one of its ends, possibly a read error. The chain links TRBV4-1 to TRBJ2-2; 7 bases agree with TRBD2. The germline CDR1 and CDR2 sequences are MGHRA and YSYEKL. This CDR3 contains 17 residues. CDR3 region: CASSQDWGGAVTGELLF. CDR3 DNA: TGCGCCAGCAGCCAAGATTGGGGGGGAGCGGTCACCGGGGAGCTGCTTTTT.

Comments on this clonotype: This may stem from a read error, because a much larger clone lies one nucleotide away. The chain links TRBV16 to TRBJ1-1; D ambiguous. V was cut by 4 bases and J by 2 bases, with 8 bases left in between. The CDR3 loop spans 13 amino acids. Germline values: CDR1 KGHSY, CDR2 FQNENV. For the CDR3, the DNA is TGTGCCAGCAGCCGAGGATTTAACACTGAAGCTTTCTTT. Protein sequence: CASSRGFNTEAFF.

V is TRBV18 and J is TRBJ1-1; no clear D gene. Trimming left V 4 bases short and J 6 bases short, with 24 bases between. The germline V gene has CDR1 KGHSH and CDR2 LQKENI. This CDR3 is built from 17 residues. As DNA, the CDR3 is TGTGCCAGCTCACTGATTGAGGGAACGTCGAGAGTATCTGAAGCTTTCTTT. Its protein product is CASSLIEGTSRVSEAFF.

This clonotype was detected ten times or more. V is TRBV6-5 and J is TRBJ1-3; no definite D call. V was clipped by 4 bases and J by 2 bases, with 9 bases between them. Germline values: CDR1 MNHEY, CDR2 SVGAGI. This CDR3 has 14 residues. The CDR3 coding sequence is TGTGCCAGCAGTTTATTAGGGACTGGAAACACCATATATTTT. This codes for CASSLLGTGNTIYF.

Notes on this clonotype: Relative to the germline gene, one junction end is altered; a read error may explain this. This sequence joins TRBV9 and TRBJ2-5, with TRBD2 identical over 9 bases. The V gene's germline CDR1 is SGDLS and CDR2 YYNGEE. The CDR3 spans 15 residues. CDR3: CASGVGVAGGSGQYF. CDR3 nucleotide sequence: TGTGCCAGCGGCGTAGGTGTGGCGGGAGGGAGTGGCCAGTACTTC.

The V and J genes are TRBV20-1 and TRBJ1-1; 11 bases match TRBD1. The CDR3 consists of 15 residues. CDR1 is DFQATT and CDR2 is SNEGSKA in the germline V gene (reference sequence). After removal of 5 bases from V and 1 base from J, the junction contained 6 bases not matched to a gene. The CDR3 protein is CSAVGTGGSNTEAFF. In DNA, the CDR3 is TGCAGTGCTGTTGGGACAGGGGGTTCGAACACTGAAGCTTTCTTT.

The J gene is TRBJ2-3, the V gene TRBV28; 9 bases match TRBD2. J lost 0 bases, V lost 5 bases, and 3 bases had no gene match. The CDR3 totals 15 residues. Germline CDR1 is MDHEN and CDR2 is SYDVKM. The CDR3 spells CASSRTSVSTDTQYF. The CDR3, as DNA: TGTGCCAGCAGTCGGACTAGCGTTAGCACAGATACGCAGTATTTT.

This clonotype has ten or more counts. V usage is TRBV7-2 and J usage is TRBJ1-4, with TRBD1 matching over 7 bases. Trimming removed 2 bases from V and 17 bases from J; junction bases left unmatched: 20. CDR3 size: 16 residues. Germline CDR1 and CDR2: SGHTA and FQGNSA. Here the CDR3 DNA reads TGTGCCAGCAGCTTACTGACAGGGAACCCAAATGAAAAACCTTTTTTT. It encodes CASSLLTGNPNEKPFF.

Many counts were recorded for this clonotype. This rearrangement joins TRBV2 to TRBJ1-1, with unresolved D. The germline V gene has CDR1 SNHLY and CDR2 FYNNEI. The CDR3 runs to 11 residues. V gave up 5 bases and J gave up 6 bases, with 7 bases separating them. CDR3 DNA sequence: TGTGCCAGCAGTTGGAGATCTGAAGCTTTCTTT. Translated, it gives CASSWRSEAFF. Full variable domain (missing parts from reference TRBV2 and TRBJ1-1): EPEVTQTPSHQVTQMGQEVILRCVPISNHLYFYWYRQILGQKVEFLVSFYNNEISEKSEIFDDQFSVERPDGSNFTLKIRSTKLEDSAMYFCASSWRSEAFFGQGTRLTVV.

In its sample, this clonotype was seen many times. The chain combines TRBV6-5 with TRBJ2-7, with D unresolved. Trimming stripped 1 base from V and 4 bases from J, with 8 bases between. Germline V gene data show CDR1 as MNHEY and CDR2 as SVGAGI. The CDR3 has 13 residues. The CDR3 DNA follows: TGTGCCAGCAGTTACTTCTACGGTTACGAGCAGTACTTC. Its protein is CASSYFYGYEQYF.

J is TRBJ2-7 and V is TRBV5-1, with a tentative D call TRBD2 (6 bases). V was cut by 4 bases and J by 5 bases, with 16 bases left in between. CDR3 length: 14 amino acids. Germline lookup yields CDR1 SGHRS and CDR2 YFSETQ. The DNA for the CDR3 is TGCGCCAGCAGCCCGTACCCTGGCGGGGACGAGCAGTACTTC. This gives the protein CASSPYPGGDEQYF.

At least ten counts were recorded for this clonotype. The chain carries TRBV5-1 and TRBJ1-6; D gene unclear. Trimming took 4 bases from V and 8 from J, leaving 13 bases between them. This CDR3 comprises 14 residues. The germline CDR1 and CDR2 sequences are SGHRS and YFSETQ. CDR3: CASSPSVMDSPLHF. The CDR3 nucleotides read TGCGCCAGCAGCCCTTCCGTCATGGATTCACCCCTCCACTTT.